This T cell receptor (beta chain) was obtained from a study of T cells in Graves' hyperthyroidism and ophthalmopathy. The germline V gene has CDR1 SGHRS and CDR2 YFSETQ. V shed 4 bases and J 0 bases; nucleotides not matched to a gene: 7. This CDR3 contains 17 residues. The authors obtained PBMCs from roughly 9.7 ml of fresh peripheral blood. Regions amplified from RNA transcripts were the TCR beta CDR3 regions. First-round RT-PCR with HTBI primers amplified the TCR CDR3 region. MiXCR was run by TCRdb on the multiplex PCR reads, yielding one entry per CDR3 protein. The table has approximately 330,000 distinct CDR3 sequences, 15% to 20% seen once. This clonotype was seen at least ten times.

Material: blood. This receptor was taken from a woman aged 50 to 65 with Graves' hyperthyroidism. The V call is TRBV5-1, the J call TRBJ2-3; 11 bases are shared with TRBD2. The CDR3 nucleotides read TGCGCCAGCAGCGGGGCTAGCGGGGGGAGTAGCACAGATACGCAGTATTTT. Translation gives CASSGASGGSSTDTQYF.